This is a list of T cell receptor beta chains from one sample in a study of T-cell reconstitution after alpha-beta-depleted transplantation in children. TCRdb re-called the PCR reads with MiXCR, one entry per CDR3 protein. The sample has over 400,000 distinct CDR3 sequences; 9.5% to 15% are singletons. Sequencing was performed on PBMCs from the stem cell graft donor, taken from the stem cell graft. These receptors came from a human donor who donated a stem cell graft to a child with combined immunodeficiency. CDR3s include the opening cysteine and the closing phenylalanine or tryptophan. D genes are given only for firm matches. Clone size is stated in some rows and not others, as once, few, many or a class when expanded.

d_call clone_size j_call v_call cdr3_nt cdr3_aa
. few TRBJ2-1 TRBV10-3 TGTGCCATCAGTGAGTATAATCGCCCAGGGATATCCTACAATGAGCAGTTCTTC CAISEYNRPGISYNEQFF
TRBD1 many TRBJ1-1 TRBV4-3 TGCGCCAGCAGCCAGAAGACAGGGTGGACTGAAGCTTTCTTT CASSQKTGWTEAFF
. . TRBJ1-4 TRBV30 TGTGCCTGGAGTTTACTGGAGGAAAAACTGTTTTTT CAWSLLEEKLFF
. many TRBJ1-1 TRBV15 TGTGCCACCCGCCCCCGGGCGAACACTGAAGCTTTCTTT CATRPRANTEAFF
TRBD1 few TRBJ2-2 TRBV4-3 TGCGCCAGCAGCCAAGACGACCTGGACAGGGGGCCCTCCGGGGAGCTGTTTTTT CASSQDDLDRGPSGELFF
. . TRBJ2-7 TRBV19 TGTGCCAGTAGTGCCTCACTGAAGGGCTCCTACGAGCAGTACTTC CASSASLKGSYEQYF
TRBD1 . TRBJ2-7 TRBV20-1 TGCAGTGCCAGCCGGGACAGGGGGCCCTACGAGCAGTACTTC CSASRDRGPYEQYF
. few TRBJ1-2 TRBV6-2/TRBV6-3 TGTGCCAGCAGTTACATGCGACAGGCGGTCTATGGCTACACCTTC CASSYMRQAVYGYTF
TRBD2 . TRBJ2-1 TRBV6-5 TGTGCCAGCGGGACTAGCGGGAGATATAATGAGCAGTTCTTC CASGTSGRYNEQFF
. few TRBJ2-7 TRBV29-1 TGCAGCGTTGAGGTAATGGCCTCCTACGAGCAGTACTTC CSVEVMASYEQYF
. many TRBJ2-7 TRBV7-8 TGTGCCAGCAGCCGGCCGTGGCGTGGGGCCTACGAGCAGTACTTC CASSRPWRGAYEQYF
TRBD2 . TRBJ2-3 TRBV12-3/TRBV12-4 TGTGCCAGCAGACCAACTAGCGGAATCACAGATACGCAGTATTTT CASRPTSGITDTQYF
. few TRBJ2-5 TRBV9 TGTGCCAGCAGCGTTCTTCCCTCGACAGGAACGGAGACCCAGTACTTC CASSVLPSTGTETQYF
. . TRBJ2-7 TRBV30 TGTGCCTGGAGTCAAGGGAGCTCCTACGAGCAGTACTTC CAWSQGSSYEQYF
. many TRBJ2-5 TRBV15 TGTGCCACTCTGGACTATGACCAAGAGACCCAGTACTTC CATLDYDQETQYF
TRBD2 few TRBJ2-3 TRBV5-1 TGCGCCAGCAGCTTGCAGGGAGGGAGTCCAGATACGCAGTATTTT CASSLQGGSPDTQYF
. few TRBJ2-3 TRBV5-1 TGCGCCAGCAGCTTAAGTCCCGACTTCGGCACAGATACGCAGTATTTT CASSLSPDFGTDTQYF
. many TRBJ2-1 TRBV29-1 TGCAGCCCGAGAAGAGCGGACTCCTACAATGAGCAGTTCTTC CSPRRADSYNEQFF
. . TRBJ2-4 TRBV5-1 TGCGCCAGCAGCTTCGATGGGACAAAAAACATTCAGTACTTC CASSFDGTKNIQYF
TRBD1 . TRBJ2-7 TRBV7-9 TGTGCCAGCAGCTTCGACAGGGGGAACGAGCAGTACTTC CASSFDRGNEQYF
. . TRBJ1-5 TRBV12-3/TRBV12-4 TGTGCCAGCACCCGGGCAGGGGCATATAGCAATCAGCCCCAGCATTTT CASTRAGAYSNQPQHF
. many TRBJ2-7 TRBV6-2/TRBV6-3 TGTGCCAGCAGTTACTCGTTCATCCACGAGCAGTACTTC CASSYSFIHEQYF
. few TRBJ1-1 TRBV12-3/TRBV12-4 TGTGCCAGCAGTTTGAGCAGGGTATTGAACACTGAAGCTTTCTTT CASSLSRVLNTEAFF
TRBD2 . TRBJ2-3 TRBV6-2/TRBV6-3 TGTGCCAGCAGTTACTCTGTGGAGATACGACTAGCGGGAGGGCCTACAGATACGCAGTATTTT CASSYSVEIRLAGGPTDTQYF
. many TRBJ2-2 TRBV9 TGTGCCAGCAGCACAGGGAGGAACACCGGGGAGCTGTTTTTT CASSTGRNTGELFF
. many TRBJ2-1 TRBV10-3 TGTGCCATCAGTGTGTACTGGGCAGGAGGGTACAATGAGCAGTTCTTC CAISVYWAGGYNEQFF
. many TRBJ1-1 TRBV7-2 TGTGCCAGCAGCCTACCTCCCGCGGCACCCACTGAAGCTTTCTTT CASSLPPAAPTEAFF
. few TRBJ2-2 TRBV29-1 TGCAGCGTTGAAGATTCCACCTTAGCAGCCACCGGGGAGCTGTTTTTT CSVEDSTLAATGELFF
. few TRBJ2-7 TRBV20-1 TGCAGTGCTAGAGCACTTAGGAGGGGCACTAGCGAGCAGTACTTC CSARALRRGTSEQYF
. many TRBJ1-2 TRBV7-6 TGTGCCAGCAGCCCAAGGGACCTACTCTATGGCTACACCTTC CASSPRDLLYGYTF
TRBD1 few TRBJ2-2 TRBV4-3 TGCGCCAGCAGCCAAAACCCGGGACAGGGCAACACCGGGGAGCTGTTTTTT CASSQNPGQGNTGELFF
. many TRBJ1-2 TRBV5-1 TGCGCCAGCAGCTTCGAGGGGGACGGCTACACCTTC CASSFEGDGYTF
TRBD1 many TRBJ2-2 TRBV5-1 TGCGCCAGCTGTCCCCCCGGGACAGGAAACACCGGGGAGCTGTTTTTT CASCPPGTGNTGELFF
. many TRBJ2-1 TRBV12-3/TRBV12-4 TGTGCCAGCAGTTTTTTAGTCAATGAGCAGTTCTTC CASSFLVNEQFF
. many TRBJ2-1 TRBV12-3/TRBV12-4 TGTGCCAGCAGTTGGACTGCCTCCTACAATGAGCAGTTCTTC CASSWTASYNEQFF
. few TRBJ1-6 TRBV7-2 TGTGCCACCGCCGTAGGGGGGAATTCACCCCTCCACTTT CATAVGGNSPLHF
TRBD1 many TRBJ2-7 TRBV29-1 TGCAGCGTTGAGGGACAGGCGGACGAGCAGTACTTC CSVEGQADEQYF
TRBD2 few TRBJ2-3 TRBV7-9 TGTGCCAGCAGCTTATCTTCTAGCGGGAGATTGACAGATACGCAGTATTTT CASSLSSSGRLTDTQYF
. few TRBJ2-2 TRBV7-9 TGTGCCAGCGGAACTCGGGGAGCGATACCCGGGGAGCTGTTTTTT CASGTRGAIPGELFF
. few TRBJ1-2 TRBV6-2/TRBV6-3 TGTGCCAGCGCCGAGTCGTCGCGTAACTATGGCTACACCTTC CASAESSRNYGYTF
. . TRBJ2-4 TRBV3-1 TGTGCCAGCAGCCAAGAGGTGTGGGGGAGATGTGCCAAAAACATTCAGTACTTC CASSQEVWGRCAKNIQYF
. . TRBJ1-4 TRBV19 TGTGCCAGTACCGCAGGCCCCGAAAAACTGTTTTTT CASTAGPEKLFF
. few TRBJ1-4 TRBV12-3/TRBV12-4 TGTGCCAGCAGTTCAACCGGGACCCTTAATGAAAAACTGTTTTTT CASSSTGTLNEKLFF
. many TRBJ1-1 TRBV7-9 TGTGCCAGCAACGTTGAGACAGACGAAGCTTTCTTT CASNVETDEAFF
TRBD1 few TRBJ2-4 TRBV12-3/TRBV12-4 TGTGCCAGCACCGATGACAGGGGGCCCAACATTCAGTACTTC CASTDDRGPNIQYF
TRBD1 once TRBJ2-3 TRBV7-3 TGTGCCAGCAGCACGGACAGGTTCACAGATACGCAGTATTTT CASSTDRFTDTQYF
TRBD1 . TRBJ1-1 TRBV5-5 TGTGCCAGCAGCCCGGGACAGGGAATTGAAGCTTTCTTT CASSPGQGIEAFF
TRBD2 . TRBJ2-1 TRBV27 TGTGCCAGCAGTTTATTAGGAAGGGGGGGACTAGCGGGAGCCAATGAGCAGTTCTTC CASSLLGRGGLAGANEQFF
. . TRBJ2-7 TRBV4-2 TGTGCCAGCAGCCAAGATCGGTCGGCTAGCTACGAGCAGTACTTC CASSQDRSASYEQYF